The 20 T cell receptor beta chains below all came from one sample that was sequenced in a study of OX40 agonist ivuxolimab in advanced cancers. The method was immunoSEQ multiplex PCR; TCRdb's version includes in-frame clones alone and lacks a portion of them. The table has more than 45,000 clones, 82% seen once. Sequenced here: CD4+ or CD8+ T cells sorted from blood, sampled in a trial of the OX40 agonist ivuxolimab. The source of these receptors is an adult with an advanced solid tumor such as melanoma, head and neck, liver or kidney cancer.

The gene calls are TRBV2 and TRBJ1-1; D unresolved. V lost 4 bases to trimming and J lost 2 bases, with 11 bases between them. The V gene's germline CDR1 is SNHLY and CDR2 FYNNEI. The CDR3 extends over 14 amino acids. The CDR3 is CASSVGPSNTEAFF. CDR3 nucleotide sequence: TGTGCCAGCAGTGTTGGACCCTCAAACACTGAAGCTTTCTTT.

This clone came up once. The chain combines TRBV15 with TRBJ2-5; D is possibly TRBD2 (6 bases). Looked up from germline, CDR1 is LNHNV and CDR2 is YYDKDF (reference sequence). V dropped 0 bases and J dropped 4 bases, with 12 bases sitting between them. The CDR3 runs 15 residues. The CDR3 coding sequence is TGTGCCACCAGCAGAGATCATGGGGGAGGAGAGACCCAGTACTTC. Its protein product is CATSRDHGGGETQYF.

This clone was seen just once. J is TRBJ2-7 and V is TRBV18; weak D call: TRBD1 (5 bases). The germline gives CDR1 KGHSH, CDR2 LQKENI. Trimming stripped 6 bases from V and 0 bases from J, with 12 bases between. CDR3 length: 14 amino acids. CDR3 nucleotide sequence: TGTGCCAGCTCTATCAGGGAATACTCCTACGAGCAGTACTTC. As protein: CASSIREYSYEQYF.

The chain recombines TRBV5-4 with TRBJ2-7; 8 bases are shared with TRBD1. The CDR3 runs to 16 residues. CDR1 SGHNT and CDR2 YYREEE come from the germline V gene (reference sequence). V lost 3 bases to trimming and J lost 0 bases; unmatched junction nucleotides: 8. DNA for the CDR3: TGTGCCAGCAGCTGGCGGTCAGGGGGCGGCTCCTACGAGCAGTACTTC. Translating it yields CASSWRSGGGSYEQYF.

This rearrangement joins TRBV5-1 to TRBJ2-7; maybe TRBD1 (5 bases). Looked up from germline, CDR1 is SGHRS and CDR2 is YFSETQ. The CDR3 has 13 amino acids. V was pared by 0 bases and J by 6 bases, with 10 bases between. CDR3 nucleotide sequence: TGCGCCAGCAGCTTGGAGGGGCACCGCGAGCAGTACTTC. Its translation: CASSLEGHREQYF. The full variable domain, its missing parts supplied by reference TRBV5-1 and TRBJ2-7, is KAGVTQTPRYLIKTRGQQVTLSCSPISGHRSVSWYQQTPGQGLQFLFEYFSETQRNKGNFPGRFSGRQFSNSRSEMNVSTLELGDSALYLCASSLEGHREQYFGPGTRLTVT.

J is TRBJ1-1 and V is TRBV5-4; D not certain. The CDR3 runs 14 residues. Trimming cost V 0 bases and J 5 bases, with 11 bases left between them. The germline CDR1 and CDR2 sequences are SGHNT and YYREEE (reference sequence). The CDR3 nucleotides are TGTGCCAGCAGCTTGGACGCCGGGAGTACTGAAGCTTTCTTT. Protein product: CASSLDAGSTEAFF.

The V gene is TRBV5-1, the J gene TRBJ2-3, with D unresolved. Trimming stripped 0 bases from V and 0 bases from J, with 11 bases between. The CDR3 is made up of 16 amino acids. CDR1 is SGHRS, CDR2 YFSETQ, per germline. CDR3 nucleotide sequence: TGCGCCAGCAGCTTGGGGTCCCACCCTAGCACAGATACGCAGTATTTT. The encoded protein is CASSLGSHPSTDTQYF. The whole variable domain, filled in from reference TRBV5-1 and TRBJ2-3, reads KAGVTQTPRYLIKTRGQQVTLSCSPISGHRSVSWYQQTPGQGLQFLFEYFSETQRNKGNFPGRFSGRQFSNSRSEMNVSTLELGDSALYLCASSLGSHPSTDTQYFGPGTRLTVL.

The chain carries TRBV19 and TRBJ1-1; D call uncertain. The CDR3 consists of 16 residues. CDR1 is LNHDA, CDR2 SQIVND, per germline (reference sequence). The V end lost 5 bases, the J end lost 0 bases, and 16 bases lay between the germline ends. The CDR3 sequence is CASSPQGGFMNTEAFF. The CDR3 region has the DNA TGTGCCAGTAGTCCGCAAGGCGGGTTTATGAACACTGAAGCTTTCTTT.

The V and J genes are TRBV9 and TRBJ1-3; D remains unclear. The CDR3 consists of 14 residues. V was shortened by 0 bases and J by 6 bases, with 10 bases between the two germline ends. CDR1 and CDR2 from the germline V gene are SGDLS and YYNGEE. CDR3 coding DNA: TGTGCCAGCAGCGTAGAGCCAGAGGAAAACACCATATATTTT. It yields the protein CASSVEPEENTIYF. Variable domain in full (rest from reference TRBV9 and TRBJ1-3): DSGVTQTPKHLITATGQRVTLRCSPRSGDLSVYWYQQSLDQGLQFLIQYYNGEERAKGNILERFSAQQFPDLHSELNLSSLELGDSALYFCASSVEPEENTIYFGEGSWLTVV.

This clone is judged medium-sized (0.01 to 0.1%). The genes are TRBV6-5 and TRBJ1-1, with unresolved D. V lost 10 bases, J lost 4 bases, and 22 bases lay in between. The germline V gene encodes CDR1 MNHEY and CDR2 SVGAGI. The CDR3 runs 15 residues. The DNA of the CDR3 is TGTGCCACCCAGGATCTGCCTCATCGGAGCACTGAAGCTTTCTTT. It is translated as CATQDLPHRSTEAFF.

The chain combines TRBV11-2 with TRBJ1-4, with D perhaps TRBD1 (5 bases). Trimming stripped 6 bases from V and 10 bases from J, with 18 bases between. CDR1 is SGHAT, CDR2 FQNNGV, per germline. The CDR3 sequence is 14 residues long. The chain's CDR3 is CASSRTQATGKLFF. The CDR3 DNA reads TGTGCCAGCAGTCGGACACAGGCGACGGGAAAACTGTTTTTT.

The V gene is TRBV6-5, the J gene TRBJ1-1, with 7 positions matching TRBD1. The length of the CDR3 is 12 residues. Germline V gene sequence: CDR1 MNHEY, CDR2 SVGAGI. With V trimmed by 5 bases and J by 6 bases, 3 bases remained unmatched. The CDR3 is CASSDREAEAFF. The CDR3 nucleotides read TGTGCCAGCAGTGACAGGGAGGCTGAAGCTTTCTTT.

This clone was seen a single time. The chain joins TRBV7-2 to TRBJ1-2; D unclear. Trimming shortened V by 5 bases and J by 4 bases, and 14 bases separated the two germline ends. The CDR3 covers 14 residues. Germline V gene sequence: CDR1 SGHTA, CDR2 FQGNSA. This CDR3 is CASSPKGPAYGYTF. The DNA for the CDR3 is TGTGCCAGCAGCCCTAAAGGTCCGGCCTATGGCTACACCTTC.

DNA for the CDR3: TGTGCCAGCAGCCCAACGGGATCCCGCTACGAGCAGTACTTC. This sequence encodes CASSPTGSRYEQYF. This sequence joins TRBV11-3 and TRBJ2-7; TRBD2 might be the D (5 bases). CDR1 is SGHNT and CDR2 is YENEEA in the germline V gene. The germline V and J ends were trimmed by 5 bases and 3 bases, with 14 bases remaining between them. The CDR3 extends over 14 amino acids.

The chain joins TRBV7-9 to TRBJ1-1; 9 nucleotides match TRBD1. This CDR3 has 15 residues. With 0 bases clipped from V and 3 bases from J, the junction kept 2 bases outside the gene matches. Germline CDR1 reads SEHNR; CDR2 reads FQNEAQ (reference sequence). Here the CDR3 reads CASSLAGQGYTEAFF. In DNA, the CDR3 is TGTGCCAGCAGCTTAGCCGGACAGGGGTACACTGAAGCTTTCTTT.

This chain links TRBV7-9 with TRBJ1-2; unclear D gene. V lost 1 base and J 1 base, leaving 10 bases between the germline ends. Germline CDR1 is SEHNR and CDR2 is FQNEAQ (reference sequence). The CDR3 covers 15 residues. CDR3 nucleotide sequence: TGTGCCAGCAGCTTAGATATGGGGTTTAACTATGGCTACACCTTC. Its protein product is CASSLDMGFNYGYTF.

V is TRBV19 and J is TRBJ2-1; 10 nucleotides match TRBD2. J was trimmed by 5 bases and V by 7 bases; bases with no gene match: 8. This CDR3 spans 15 amino acids. Germline CDR1 reads LNHDA; CDR2 reads SQIVND (reference sequence). The CDR3 loop reads CASMTASGRNNEQFF. The CDR3 coding sequence is TGTGCCAGTATGACGGCTAGCGGGAGAAACAATGAGCAGTTCTTC.

With regard to this clone: Relative to the germline gene, one junction end is altered; a read error may explain this. The V and J genes are TRBV19 and TRBJ2-2; D ambiguous. Germline V lookup: CDR1 LNHDA, CDR2 SQIVND (reference sequence). CDR3 length: 16 amino acids. The CDR3 spells CASNPLVTTNTGELFF. The CDR3 DNA follows: TGTGCGAGTAATCCCCTCGTAACAACGAACACCGGGGAGCTGTTTTTT.

The rearrangement links TRBV7-6 to TRBJ2-1; D may be TRBD2 (5 bases). The germline CDR1 and CDR2 sequences are SGHVS and FNYEAQ. This CDR3 has 15 amino acids. V dropped 2 bases and J dropped 0 bases, with 8 bases sitting between them. The CDR3 here is CASSLTSSSYNEQFF. The CDR3 DNA reads as TGTGCCAGCAGCTTAACTAGTAGCTCCTACAATGAGCAGTTCTTC.

The chain joins TRBV30 to TRBJ2-3, with no clear D. The germline CDR1 and CDR2 sequences are GTSNPN and SVGIG (reference sequence). The V end was cut by 4 bases, the J end by 2 bases, with 16 bases between. The CDR3 loop spans 15 amino acids. The CDR3 protein is CAWKGQEIPTDTQYF. CDR3 nucleotides: TGTGCCTGGAAGGGCCAGGAGATACCCACAGATACGCAGTATTTT.